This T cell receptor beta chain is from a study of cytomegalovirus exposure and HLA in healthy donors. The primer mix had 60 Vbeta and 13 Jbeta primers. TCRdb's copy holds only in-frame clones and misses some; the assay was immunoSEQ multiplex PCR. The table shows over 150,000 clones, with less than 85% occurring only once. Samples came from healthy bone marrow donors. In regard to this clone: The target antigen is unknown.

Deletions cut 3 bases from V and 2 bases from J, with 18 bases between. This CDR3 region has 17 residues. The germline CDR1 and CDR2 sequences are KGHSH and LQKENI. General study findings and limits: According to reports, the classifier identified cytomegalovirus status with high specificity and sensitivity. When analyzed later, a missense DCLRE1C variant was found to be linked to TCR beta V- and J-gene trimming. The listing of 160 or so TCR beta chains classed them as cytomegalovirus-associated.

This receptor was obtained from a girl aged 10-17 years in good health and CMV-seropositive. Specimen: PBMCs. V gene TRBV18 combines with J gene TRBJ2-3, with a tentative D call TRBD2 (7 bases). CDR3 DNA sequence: TGTGCCAGCTCACCCGCATTCGCGGGGGCCACCACAGATACGCAGTATTTT. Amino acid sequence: CASSPAFAGATTDTQYF.